This T cell receptor beta chain was retrieved from a study of regulatory dendritic cells for organ transplantation. Libraries were prepared by immunoSEQ multiplex PCR; TCRdb keeps only in-frame clonotypes and omits some of them. The sample has some 12,000 clones, roughly two thirds seen once. The CDR3 has 15 amino acids. The V end lost 4 bases, the J end lost 0 bases, and 8 bases lay between the germline ends. CDR1 is SGDLS and CDR2 is YYNGEE in the germline V gene. The TCR comes from a human donor in good health. Sequenced input: memory CD8+ T cells from blood. Subset indicated: CD45RO+ memory T cells. J is TRBJ1-6 and V is TRBV9, with D uncertain. The CDR3 DNA follows: TGTGCCAGCAGCCCGAGCCGCTCCTATAATTCACCCCTCCACTTT. It encodes CASSPSRSYNSPLHF. The whole variable domain, filled in from reference TRBV9 and TRBJ1-6, reads DSGVTQTPKHLITATGQRVTLRCSPRSGDLSVYWYQQSLDQGLQFLIQYYNGEERAKGNILERFSAQQFPDLHSELNLSSLELGDSALYFCASSPSRSYNSPLHFGNGTRLTVT.